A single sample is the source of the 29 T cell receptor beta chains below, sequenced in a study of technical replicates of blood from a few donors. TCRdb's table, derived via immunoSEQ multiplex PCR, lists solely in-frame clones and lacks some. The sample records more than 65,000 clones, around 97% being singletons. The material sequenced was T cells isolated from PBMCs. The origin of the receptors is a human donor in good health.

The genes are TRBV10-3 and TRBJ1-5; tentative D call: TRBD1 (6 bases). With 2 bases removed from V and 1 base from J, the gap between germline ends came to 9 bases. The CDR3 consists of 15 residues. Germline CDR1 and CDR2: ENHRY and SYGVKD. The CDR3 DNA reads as TGTGCCATCAGTGAGCACAGGGAGAGCAATCAGCCCCAGCATTTT. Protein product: CAISEHRESNQPQHF.

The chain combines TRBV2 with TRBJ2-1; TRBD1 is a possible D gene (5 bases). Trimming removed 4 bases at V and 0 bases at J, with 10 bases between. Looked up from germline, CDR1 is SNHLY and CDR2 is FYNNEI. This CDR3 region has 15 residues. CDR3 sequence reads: CASSVDSNSYNEQFF. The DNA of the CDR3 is TGTGCCAGCAGTGTTGACAGCAACTCCTACAATGAGCAGTTCTTC.

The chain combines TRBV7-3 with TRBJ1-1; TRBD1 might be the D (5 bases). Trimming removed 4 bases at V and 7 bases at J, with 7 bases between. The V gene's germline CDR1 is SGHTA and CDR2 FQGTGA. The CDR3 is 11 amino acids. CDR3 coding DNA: TGTGCCAGCAGCTCGGGGGTTGAAGCTTTCTTT. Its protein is CASSSGVEAFF. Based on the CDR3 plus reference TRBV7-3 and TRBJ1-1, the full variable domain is GAGVSQTPSNKVTEKGKYVELRCDPISGHTALYWYRQSLGQGPEFLIYFQGTGAADDSGLPNDRFFAVRPEGSVSTLKIQRTERGDSAVYLCASSSGVEAFFGQGTRLTVV.

Written as DNA, the CDR3 is TGTGCCAGCAGTTACGGGTCCGGAGGGAATGAGCAGTTCTTC. Residues: CASSYGSGGNEQFF. The chain uses TRBV6-5 and TRBJ2-1; D perhaps matches TRBD2 (6 bases). Germline V gene lookup returns CDR1 MNHEY and CDR2 SVGAGI. The CDR3 is 14 amino acids. Trimming removed 2 bases from V and 7 bases from J, with 12 bases in between.

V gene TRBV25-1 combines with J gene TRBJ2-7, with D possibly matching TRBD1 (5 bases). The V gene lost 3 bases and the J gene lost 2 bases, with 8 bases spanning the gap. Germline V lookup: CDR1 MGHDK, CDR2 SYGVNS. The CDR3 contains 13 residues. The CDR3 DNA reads TGTGCCAGCAGTGATCCAGGGACCTACGAGCAGTACTTC. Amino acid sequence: CASSDPGTYEQYF.

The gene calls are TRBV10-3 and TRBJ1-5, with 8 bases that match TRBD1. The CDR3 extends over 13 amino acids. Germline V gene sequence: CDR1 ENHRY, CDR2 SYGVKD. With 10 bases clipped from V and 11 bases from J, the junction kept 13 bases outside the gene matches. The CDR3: CASSGQGGGAQHF. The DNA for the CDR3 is TGTGCCAGCAGCGGACAGGGTGGGGGGGCCCAGCATTTT.

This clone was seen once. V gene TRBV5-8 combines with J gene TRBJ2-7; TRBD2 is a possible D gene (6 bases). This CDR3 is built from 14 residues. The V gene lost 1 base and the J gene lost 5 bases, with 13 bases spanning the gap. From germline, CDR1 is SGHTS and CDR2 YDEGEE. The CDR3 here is CASSLTRETHEQYF. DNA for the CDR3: TGTGCCAGCAGCTTGACCCGGGAGACGCACGAGCAGTACTTC.

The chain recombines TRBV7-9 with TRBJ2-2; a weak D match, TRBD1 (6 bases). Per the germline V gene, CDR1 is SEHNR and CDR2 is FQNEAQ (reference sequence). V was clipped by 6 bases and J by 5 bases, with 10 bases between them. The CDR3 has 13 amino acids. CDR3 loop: CASSQGFTGELFF. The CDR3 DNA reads TGTGCCAGCAGTCAGGGGTTTACCGGGGAGCTGTTTTTT.

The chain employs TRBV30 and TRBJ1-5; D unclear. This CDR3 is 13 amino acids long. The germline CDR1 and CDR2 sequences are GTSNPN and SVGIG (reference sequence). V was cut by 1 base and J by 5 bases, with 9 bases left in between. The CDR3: CAWSEMEDQPQHF. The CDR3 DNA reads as TGTGCCTGGAGTGAAATGGAGGATCAGCCCCAGCATTTT. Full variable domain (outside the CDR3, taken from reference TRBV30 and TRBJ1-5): SQTIHQWPATLVQPVGSPLSLECTVEGTSNPNLYWYRQAAGRGLQLLFYSVGIGQISSEVPQNLSASRPQDRQFILSSKKLLLSDSGFYLCAWSEMEDQPQHFGDGTRLSIL.

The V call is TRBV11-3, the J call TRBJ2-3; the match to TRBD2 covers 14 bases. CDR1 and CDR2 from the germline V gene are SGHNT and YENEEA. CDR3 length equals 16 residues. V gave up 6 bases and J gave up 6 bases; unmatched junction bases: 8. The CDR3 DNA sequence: TGTGCCAGCAGGAGGGGGACTAGCGGGAGTGGGGATACGCAGTATTTT. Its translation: CASRRGTSGSGDTQYF.

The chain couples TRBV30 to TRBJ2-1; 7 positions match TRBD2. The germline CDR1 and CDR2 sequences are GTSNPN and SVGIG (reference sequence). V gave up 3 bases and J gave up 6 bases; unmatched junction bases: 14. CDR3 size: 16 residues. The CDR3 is CAWSVVRDYPRNEQFF. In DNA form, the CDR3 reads TGTGCCTGGAGCGTGGTAAGGGACTACCCCCGCAATGAGCAGTTCTTC.

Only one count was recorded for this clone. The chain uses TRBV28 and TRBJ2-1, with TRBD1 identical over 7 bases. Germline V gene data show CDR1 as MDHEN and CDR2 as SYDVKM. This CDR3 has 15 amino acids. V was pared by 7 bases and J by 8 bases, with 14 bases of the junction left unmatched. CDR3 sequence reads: CASKKGGAGADEQFF. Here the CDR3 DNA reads TGTGCCAGCAAGAAAGGGGGCGCCGGGGCCGATGAGCAGTTCTTC.

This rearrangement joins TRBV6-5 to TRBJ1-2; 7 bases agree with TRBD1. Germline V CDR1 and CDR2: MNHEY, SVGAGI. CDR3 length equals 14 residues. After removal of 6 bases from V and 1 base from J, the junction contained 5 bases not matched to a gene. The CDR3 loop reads CASSPTGVNYGYTF. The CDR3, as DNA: TGTGCCAGCAGCCCTACAGGGGTTAACTATGGCTACACCTTC.

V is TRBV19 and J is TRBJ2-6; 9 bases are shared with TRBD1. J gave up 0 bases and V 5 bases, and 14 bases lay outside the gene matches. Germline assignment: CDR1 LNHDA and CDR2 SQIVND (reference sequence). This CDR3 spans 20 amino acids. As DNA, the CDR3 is TGTGCCAGTAGTGGAGAGCTGACACAGGGGGCATTCTCTGGGGCCAACGTCCTGACTTTC. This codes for CASSGELTQGAFSGANVLTF.

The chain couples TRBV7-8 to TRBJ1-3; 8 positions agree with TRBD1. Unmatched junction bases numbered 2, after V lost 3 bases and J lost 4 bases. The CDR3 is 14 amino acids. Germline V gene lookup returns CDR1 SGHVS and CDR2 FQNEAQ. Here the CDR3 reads CASSFRGPGNTIYF. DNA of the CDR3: TGTGCCAGCAGCTTCAGGGGGCCGGGAAACACCATATATTTT.

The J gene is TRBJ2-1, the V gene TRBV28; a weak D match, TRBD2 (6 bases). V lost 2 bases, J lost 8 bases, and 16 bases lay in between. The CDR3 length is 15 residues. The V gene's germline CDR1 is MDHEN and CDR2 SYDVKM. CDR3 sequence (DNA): TGTGCCAGCAGTTTAATCCAGGGAGGTAGTTATGAGCAGTTCTTC. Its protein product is CASSLIQGGSYEQFF.

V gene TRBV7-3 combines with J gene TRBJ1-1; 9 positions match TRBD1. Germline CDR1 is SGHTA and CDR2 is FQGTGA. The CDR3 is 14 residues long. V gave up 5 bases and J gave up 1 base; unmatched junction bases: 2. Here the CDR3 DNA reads TGTGCCAGCAGCCCGACAGGGGGGAACACTGAAGCTTTCTTT. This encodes CASSPTGGNTEAFF. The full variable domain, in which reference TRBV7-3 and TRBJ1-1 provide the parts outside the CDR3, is GAGVSQTPSNKVTEKGKYVELRCDPISGHTALYWYRQSLGQGPEFLIYFQGTGAADDSGLPNDRFFAVRPEGSVSTLKIQRTERGDSAVYLCASSPTGGNTEAFFGQGTRLTVV.

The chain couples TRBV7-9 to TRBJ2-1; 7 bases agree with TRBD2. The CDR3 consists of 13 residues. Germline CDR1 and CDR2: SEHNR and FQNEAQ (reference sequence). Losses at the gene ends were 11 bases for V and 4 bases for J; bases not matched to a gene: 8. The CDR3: CAGTGRGYNEQFF. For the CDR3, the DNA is TGTGCCGGGACGGGGAGGGGATACAATGAGCAGTTCTTC. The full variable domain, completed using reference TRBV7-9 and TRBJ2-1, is DTGVSQNPRHKITKRGQNVTFRCDPISEHNRLYWYRQTLGQGPEFLTYFQNEAQLEKSRLLSDRFSAERPKGSFSTLEIQRTEQGDSAMYLCAGTGRGYNEQFFGPGTRLTVL.

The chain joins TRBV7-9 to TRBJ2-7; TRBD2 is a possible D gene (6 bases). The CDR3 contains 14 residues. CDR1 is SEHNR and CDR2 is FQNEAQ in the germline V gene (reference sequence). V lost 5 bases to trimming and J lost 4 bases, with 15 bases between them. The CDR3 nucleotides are TGTGCCAGCAGCCCTAGGCGGGGACCTTACGAGCAGTACTTC. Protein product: CASSPRRGPYEQYF.

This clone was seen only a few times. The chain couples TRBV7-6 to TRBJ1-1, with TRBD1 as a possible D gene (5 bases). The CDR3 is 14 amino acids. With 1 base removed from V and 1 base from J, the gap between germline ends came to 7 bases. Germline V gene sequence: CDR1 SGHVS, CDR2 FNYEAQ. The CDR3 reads CASSLGGSNTEAFF. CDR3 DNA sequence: TGTGCCAGCAGCTTAGGGGGCTCGAACACTGAAGCTTTCTTT.

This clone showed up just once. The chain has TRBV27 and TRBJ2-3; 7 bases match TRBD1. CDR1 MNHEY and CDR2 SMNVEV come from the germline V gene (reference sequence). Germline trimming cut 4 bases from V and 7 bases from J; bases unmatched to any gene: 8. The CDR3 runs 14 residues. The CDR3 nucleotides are TGTGCCAGCAGTTCCGGATACAGGGGAAATACGCAGTATTTT. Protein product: CASSSGYRGNTQYF.

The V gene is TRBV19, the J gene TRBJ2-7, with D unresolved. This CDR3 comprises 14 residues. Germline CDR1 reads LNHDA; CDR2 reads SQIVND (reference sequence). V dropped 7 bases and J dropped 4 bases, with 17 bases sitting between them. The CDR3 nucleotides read TGTGCCAGTAACCCCGGCGGCTATTCTTACGAGCAGTACTTC. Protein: CASNPGGYSYEQYF.

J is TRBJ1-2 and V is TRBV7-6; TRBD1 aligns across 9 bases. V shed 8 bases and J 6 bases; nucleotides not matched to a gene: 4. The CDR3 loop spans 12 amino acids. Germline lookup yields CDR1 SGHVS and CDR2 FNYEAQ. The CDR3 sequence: CASSGTGHGYTF. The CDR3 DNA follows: TGTGCCAGCTCCGGGACAGGGCATGGCTACACCTTC. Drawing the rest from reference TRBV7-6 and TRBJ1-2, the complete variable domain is GAGVSQSPRYKVTKRGQDVALRCDPISGHVSLYWYRQALGQGPEFLTYFNYEAQQDKSGLPNDRFSAERPEGSISTLTIQRTEQRDSAMYRCASSGTGHGYTFGSGTRLTVV.

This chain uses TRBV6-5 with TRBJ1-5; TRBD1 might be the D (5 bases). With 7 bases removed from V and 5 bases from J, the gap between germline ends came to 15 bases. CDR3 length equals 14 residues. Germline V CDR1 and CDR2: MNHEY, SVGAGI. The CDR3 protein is CASKVGGEHQPQHF. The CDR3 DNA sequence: TGTGCCAGCAAGGTGGGAGGGGAGCATCAGCCCCAGCATTTT.

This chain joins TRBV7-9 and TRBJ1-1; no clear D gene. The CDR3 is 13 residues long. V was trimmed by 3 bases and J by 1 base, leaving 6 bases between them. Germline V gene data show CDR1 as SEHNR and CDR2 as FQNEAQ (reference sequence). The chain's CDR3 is CASSFIRNTEAFF. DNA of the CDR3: TGTGCCAGCAGCTTTATCCGGAACACTGAAGCTTTCTTT.

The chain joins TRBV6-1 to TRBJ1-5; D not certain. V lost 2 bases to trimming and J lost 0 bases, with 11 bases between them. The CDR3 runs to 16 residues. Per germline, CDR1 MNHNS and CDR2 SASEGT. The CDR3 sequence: CASSETSGYSNQPQHF. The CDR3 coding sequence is TGTGCCAGCAGTGAAACTTCAGGCTATAGCAATCAGCCCCAGCATTTT.

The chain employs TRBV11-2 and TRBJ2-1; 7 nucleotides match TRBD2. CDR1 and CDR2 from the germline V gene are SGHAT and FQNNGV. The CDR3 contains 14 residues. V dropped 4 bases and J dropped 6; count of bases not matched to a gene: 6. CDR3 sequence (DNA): TGTGCCAGCAGCTCTCCTCCGGGAGGCAATGAGCAGTTCTTC. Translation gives CASSSPPGGNEQFF.

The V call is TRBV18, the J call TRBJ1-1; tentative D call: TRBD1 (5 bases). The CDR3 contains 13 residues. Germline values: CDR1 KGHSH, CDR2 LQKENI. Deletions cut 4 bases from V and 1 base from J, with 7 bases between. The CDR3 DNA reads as TGTGCCAGCTCACAAGGGGCGAACACTGAAGCTTTCTTT. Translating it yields CASSQGANTEAFF.

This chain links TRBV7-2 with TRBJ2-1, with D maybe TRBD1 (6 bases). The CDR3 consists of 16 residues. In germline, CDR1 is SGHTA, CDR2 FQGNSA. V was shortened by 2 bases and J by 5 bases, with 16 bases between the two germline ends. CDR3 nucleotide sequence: TGTGCCAGCAGCTTACCGCGACAGGTGGGGGACAATGAGCAGTTCTTC. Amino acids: CASSLPRQVGDNEQFF.